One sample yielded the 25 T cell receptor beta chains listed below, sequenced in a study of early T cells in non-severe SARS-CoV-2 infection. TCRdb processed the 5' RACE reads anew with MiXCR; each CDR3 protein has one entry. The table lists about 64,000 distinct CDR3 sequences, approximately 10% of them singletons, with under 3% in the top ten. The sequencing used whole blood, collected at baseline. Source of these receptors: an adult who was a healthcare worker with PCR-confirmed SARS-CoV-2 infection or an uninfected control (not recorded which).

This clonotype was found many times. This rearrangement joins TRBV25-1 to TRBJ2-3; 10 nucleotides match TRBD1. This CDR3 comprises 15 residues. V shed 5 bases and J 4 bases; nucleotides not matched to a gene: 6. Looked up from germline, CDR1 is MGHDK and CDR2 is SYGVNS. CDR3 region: CASSPRTGGADTQYF. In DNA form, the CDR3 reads TGTGCCAGCAGTCCCCGGACAGGGGGAGCAGATACGCAGTATTTT.

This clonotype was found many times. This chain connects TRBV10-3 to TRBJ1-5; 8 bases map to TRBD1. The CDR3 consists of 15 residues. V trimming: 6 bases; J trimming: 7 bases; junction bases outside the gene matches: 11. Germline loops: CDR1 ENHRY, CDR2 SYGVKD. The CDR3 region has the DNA TGTGCCATCAGAGCCACAGGGGGTGCCGAGCAGCCCCAGCATTTT. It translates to CAIRATGGAEQPQHF.

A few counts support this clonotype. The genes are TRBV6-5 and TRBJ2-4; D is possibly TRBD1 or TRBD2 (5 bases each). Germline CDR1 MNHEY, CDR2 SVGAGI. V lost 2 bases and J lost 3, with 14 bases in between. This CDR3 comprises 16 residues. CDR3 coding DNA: TGTGCCAGCAGTTACGCAAGGGACGGCGGCAAAAACATTCAGTACTTC. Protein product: CASSYARDGGKNIQYF.

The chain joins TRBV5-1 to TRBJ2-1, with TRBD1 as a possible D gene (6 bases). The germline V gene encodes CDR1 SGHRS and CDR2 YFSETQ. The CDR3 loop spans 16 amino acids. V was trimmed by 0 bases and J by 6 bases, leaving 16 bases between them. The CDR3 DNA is TGCGCCAGCAGCTTGGGATTCAGGGGTAGCCTCAATGAGCAGTTCTTC. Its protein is CASSLGFRGSLNEQFF.

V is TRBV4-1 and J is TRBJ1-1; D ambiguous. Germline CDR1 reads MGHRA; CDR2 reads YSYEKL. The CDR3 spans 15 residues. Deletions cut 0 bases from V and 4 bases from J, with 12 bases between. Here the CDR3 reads CASSQDRTLGTEAFF. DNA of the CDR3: TGCGCCAGCAGCCAAGATCGTACCTTGGGCACTGAAGCTTTCTTT.

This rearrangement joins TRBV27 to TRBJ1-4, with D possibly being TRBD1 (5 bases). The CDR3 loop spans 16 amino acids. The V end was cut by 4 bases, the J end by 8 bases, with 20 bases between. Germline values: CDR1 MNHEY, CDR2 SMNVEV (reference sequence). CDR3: CASSSLKWEGREKLFF. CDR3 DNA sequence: TGTGCCAGCAGTTCTCTTAAGTGGGAGGGACGGGAAAAACTGTTTTTT.

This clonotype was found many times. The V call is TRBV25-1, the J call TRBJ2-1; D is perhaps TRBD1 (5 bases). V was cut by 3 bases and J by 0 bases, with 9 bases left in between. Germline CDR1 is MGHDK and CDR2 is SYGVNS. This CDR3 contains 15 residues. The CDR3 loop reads CASSEWGYSYNEQFF. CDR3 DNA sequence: TGTGCCAGCAGTGAGTGGGGCTACTCCTACAATGAGCAGTTCTTC.

The chain's CDR3 is CASSSPGTGGDEQYF. The CDR3 DNA reads as TGCGCCAGCAGCAGTCCCGGGACAGGCGGTGACGAGCAGTACTTC. This chain connects TRBV5-1 to TRBJ2-7, with 8 bases identical to TRBD1. Trimming took 4 bases from V and 5 from J; bases not matched to a gene: 11. The CDR3 loop spans 15 amino acids. Germline CDR1 reads SGHRS; CDR2 reads YFSETQ.

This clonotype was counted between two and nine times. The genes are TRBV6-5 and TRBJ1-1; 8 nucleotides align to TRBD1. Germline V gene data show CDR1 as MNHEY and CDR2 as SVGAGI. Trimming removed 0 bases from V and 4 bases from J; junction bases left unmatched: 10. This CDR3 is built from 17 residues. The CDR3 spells CASSYSGQGNSGTEAFF. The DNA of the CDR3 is TGTGCCAGCAGTTACTCAGGACAGGGCAACTCGGGCACTGAAGCTTTCTTT.

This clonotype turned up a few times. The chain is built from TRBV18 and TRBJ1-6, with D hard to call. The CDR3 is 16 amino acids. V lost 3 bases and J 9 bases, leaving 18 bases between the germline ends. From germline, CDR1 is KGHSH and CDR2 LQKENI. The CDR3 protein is CASSPGQHITGSPLHF. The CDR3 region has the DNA TGTGCCAGCTCACCTGGGCAGCATATAACGGGTTCACCCCTCCACTTT.

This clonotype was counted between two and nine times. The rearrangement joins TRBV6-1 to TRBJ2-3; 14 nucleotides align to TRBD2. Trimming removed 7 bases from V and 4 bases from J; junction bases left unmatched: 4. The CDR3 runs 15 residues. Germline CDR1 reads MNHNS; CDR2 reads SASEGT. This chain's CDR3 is CASMTSGGVPDTQYF. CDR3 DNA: TGTGCCAGCATGACTAGCGGGGGGGTCCCAGATACGCAGTATTTT.

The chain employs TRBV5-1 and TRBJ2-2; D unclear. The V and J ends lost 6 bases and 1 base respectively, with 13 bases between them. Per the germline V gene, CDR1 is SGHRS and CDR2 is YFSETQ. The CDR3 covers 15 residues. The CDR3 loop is CASTPIAMNTGELFF. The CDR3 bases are TGCGCCAGCACCCCCATAGCAATGAACACCGGGGAGCTGTTTTTT. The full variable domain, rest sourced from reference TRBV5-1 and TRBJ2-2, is KAGVTQTPRYLIKTRGQQVTLSCSPISGHRSVSWYQQTPGQGLQFLFEYFSETQRNKGNFPGRFSGRQFSNSRSEMNVSTLELGDSALYLCASTPIAMNTGELFFGEGSRLTVL.

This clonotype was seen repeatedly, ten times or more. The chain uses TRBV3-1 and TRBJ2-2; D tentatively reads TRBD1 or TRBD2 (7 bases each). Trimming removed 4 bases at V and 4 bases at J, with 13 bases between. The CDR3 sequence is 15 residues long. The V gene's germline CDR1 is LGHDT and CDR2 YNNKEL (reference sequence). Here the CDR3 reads CASSPAGQFTGELFF. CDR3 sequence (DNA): TGTGCCAGCAGCCCAGCGGGACAGTTCACCGGGGAGCTGTTTTTT.

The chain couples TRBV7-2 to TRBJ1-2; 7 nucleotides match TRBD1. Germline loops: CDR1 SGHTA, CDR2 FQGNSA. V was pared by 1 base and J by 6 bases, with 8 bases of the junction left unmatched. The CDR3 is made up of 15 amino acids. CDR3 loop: CASSLEGAQPDGYTF. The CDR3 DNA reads TGTGCCAGCAGCTTAGAGGGGGCCCAGCCGGATGGCTACACCTTC.

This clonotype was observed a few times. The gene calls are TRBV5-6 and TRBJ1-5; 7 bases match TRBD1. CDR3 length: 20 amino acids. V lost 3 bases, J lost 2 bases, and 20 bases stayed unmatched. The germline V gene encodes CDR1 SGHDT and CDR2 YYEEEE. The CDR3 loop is CASSSPPGQPRRCRNQPQHF. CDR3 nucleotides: TGTGCCAGCAGCTCCCCGCCGGGACAGCCCCGCAGGTGCCGCAATCAGCCCCAGCATTTT.

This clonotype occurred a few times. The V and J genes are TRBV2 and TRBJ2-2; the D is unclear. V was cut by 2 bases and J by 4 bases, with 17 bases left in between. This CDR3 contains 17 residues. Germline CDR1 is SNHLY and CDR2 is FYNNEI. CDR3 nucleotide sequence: TGTGCCAGCAGTGAATACCCCCCAAAGGCCCCCACCGGGGAGCTGTTTTTT. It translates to CASSEYPPKAPTGELFF.

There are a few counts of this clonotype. The CDR3 bases are TGTGCCAGCAGCATAGCGGGGGAAGGCACAGATACGCAGTATTTT. Translation gives CASSIAGEGTDTQYF. This chain joins TRBV5-6 and TRBJ2-3; 9 bases map to TRBD2. After removal of 4 bases from V and 1 base from J, the junction contained 4 bases not matched to a gene. CDR3 length: 15 amino acids. Germline lookup yields CDR1 SGHDT and CDR2 YYEEEE.

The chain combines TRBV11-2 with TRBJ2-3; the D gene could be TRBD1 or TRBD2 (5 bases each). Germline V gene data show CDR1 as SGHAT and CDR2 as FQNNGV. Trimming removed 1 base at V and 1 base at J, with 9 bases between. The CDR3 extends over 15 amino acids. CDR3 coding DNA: TGTGCCAGCAGCTTAGCGGGGCGACGCACAGATACGCAGTATTTT. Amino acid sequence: CASSLAGRRTDTQYF.

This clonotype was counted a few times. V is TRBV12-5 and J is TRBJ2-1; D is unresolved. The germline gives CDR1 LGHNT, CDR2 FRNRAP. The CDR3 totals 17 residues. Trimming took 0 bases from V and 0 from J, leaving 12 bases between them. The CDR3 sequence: CASGLVPGFSSYNEQFF. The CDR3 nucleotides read TGTGCTAGTGGTTTGGTACCCGGGTTTAGCTCCTACAATGAGCAGTTCTTC.

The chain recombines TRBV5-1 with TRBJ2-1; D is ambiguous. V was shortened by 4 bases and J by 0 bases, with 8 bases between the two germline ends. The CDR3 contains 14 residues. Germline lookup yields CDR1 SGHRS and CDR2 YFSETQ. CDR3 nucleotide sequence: TGCGCCAGCAGCGGGGAATCCTCCTACAATGAGCAGTTCTTC. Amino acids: CASSGESSYNEQFF.

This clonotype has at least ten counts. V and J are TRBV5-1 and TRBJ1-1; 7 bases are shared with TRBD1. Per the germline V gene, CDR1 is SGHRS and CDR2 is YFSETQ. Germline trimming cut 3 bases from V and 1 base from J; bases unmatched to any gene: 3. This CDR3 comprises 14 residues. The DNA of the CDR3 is TGCGCCAGCAGCTCGGGACAGCCGAACACTGAAGCTTTCTTT. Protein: CASSSGQPNTEAFF. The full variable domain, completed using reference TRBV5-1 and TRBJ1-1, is KAGVTQTPRYLIKTRGQQVTLSCSPISGHRSVSWYQQTPGQGLQFLFEYFSETQRNKGNFPGRFSGRQFSNSRSEMNVSTLELGDSALYLCASSSGQPNTEAFFGQGTRLTVV.

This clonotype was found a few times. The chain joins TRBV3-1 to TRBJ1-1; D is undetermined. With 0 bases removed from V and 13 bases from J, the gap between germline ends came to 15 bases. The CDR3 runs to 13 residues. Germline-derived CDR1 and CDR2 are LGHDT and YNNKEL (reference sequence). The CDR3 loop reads CASSQDFGRGGFF. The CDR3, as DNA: TGTGCCAGCAGCCAAGATTTCGGGCGGGGAGGTTTCTTT.

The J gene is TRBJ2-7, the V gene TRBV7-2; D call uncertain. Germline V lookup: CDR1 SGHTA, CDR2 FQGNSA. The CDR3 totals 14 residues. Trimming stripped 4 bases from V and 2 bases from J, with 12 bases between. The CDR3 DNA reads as TGTGCCAGCAGCTCCCGACACGGACCCTACGAGCAGTACTTC. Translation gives CASSSRHGPYEQYF.

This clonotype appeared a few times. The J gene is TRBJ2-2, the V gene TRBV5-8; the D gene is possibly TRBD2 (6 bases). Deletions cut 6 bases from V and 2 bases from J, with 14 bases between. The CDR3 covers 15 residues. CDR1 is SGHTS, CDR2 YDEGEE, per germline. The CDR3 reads CASNPRRANTGELFF. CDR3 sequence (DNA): TGTGCCAGCAACCCTCGGAGGGCAAACACCGGGGAGCTGTTTTTT.

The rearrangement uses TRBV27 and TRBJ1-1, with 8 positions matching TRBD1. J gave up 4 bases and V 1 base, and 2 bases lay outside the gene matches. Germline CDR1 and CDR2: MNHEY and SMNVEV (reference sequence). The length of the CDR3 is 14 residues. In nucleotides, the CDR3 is TGTGCCAGCAGTTTATGGACAGGGAGCACTGAAGCTTTCTTT. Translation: CASSLWTGSTEAFF.